Following are 10 T cell receptor beta chains from one sample sequenced in a study of blood T cells in healthy people across ages. Next came a second PCR, run for roughly 7 to 12 cycles, which used a sample-barcoded 5' primer along with a J-beta primer mix. TCRdb called the 5' RACE reads again in MiXCR, with one record for every CDR3 protein. Of roughly 900,000 distinct CDR3 sequences in the sample, around 30% were seen once. The material sequenced was blood. The receptors derive from a woman older than 75 in good health.

There are many counts of this clonotype. The gene calls are TRBV28 and TRBJ2-5; the D is unclear. CDR1 is MDHEN and CDR2 is SYDVKM in the germline V gene. The ends were cut back, 5 bases at V and 5 bases at J, with 15 bases in the middle. The CDR3 sequence is 14 residues long. DNA of the CDR3: TGTGCCAGCAGTGCGCCGAGGTTCGGGGAGACCCAGTACTTC. It translates to CASSAPRFGETQYF.

This clonotype has ten or more counts. The chain links TRBV7-2 to TRBJ2-4; 7 nucleotides agree with TRBD1. This CDR3 is built from 16 residues. After removal of 0 bases from V and 6 bases from J, the junction contained 8 bases not matched to a gene. Germline loops: CDR1 SGHTA, CDR2 FQGNSA. In nucleotides, the CDR3 is TGTGCCAGCAGCTTAGCCGGGACAGATCGGGGAAACATTCAGTACTTC. This encodes CASSLAGTDRGNIQYF.

CDR3: CASIPPGSVNQPQHF. As DNA, the CDR3 is TGTGCCAGTATTCCCCCGGGGTCCGTCAATCAGCCCCAGCATTTT. The chain is built from TRBV19 and TRBJ1-5; no clear D gene. CDR3 length equals 15 residues. CDR1 and CDR2 from the germline V gene are LNHDA and SQIVND (reference sequence). Trimming removed 7 bases at V and 3 bases at J, with 16 bases between.

This clonotype was observed at least ten times. The chain carries TRBV20-1 and TRBJ2-3; 7 bases line up with TRBD2. The CDR3 loop spans 13 amino acids. With V trimmed by 2 bases and J by 2 bases, 1 base remained unmatched. Germline CDR1 is DFQATT and CDR2 is SNEGSKA (reference sequence). In nucleotides, the CDR3 is TGCAGTGCTAGACTAGCGGACACAGATACGCAGTATTTT. Its protein product is CSARLADTDTQYF.

This clonotype occurred a few times. The genes are TRBV6-1 and TRBJ1-5; perhaps TRBD1 as D (6 bases). Trimming removed 8 bases from V and 2 bases from J, with 13 bases in between. CDR1 and CDR2 (germline): MNHNS, SASEGT. The CDR3 contains 14 residues. The CDR3 DNA follows: TGTGCCAGCCGCTACAGGGCTGGCAATCAGCCCCAGCATTTT. Residues: CASRYRAGNQPQHF.

The chain uses TRBV3-1 and TRBJ2-6, with 9 bases aligning to TRBD1. Germline V gene lookup returns CDR1 LGHDT and CDR2 YNNKEL (reference sequence). V was pared by 8 bases and J by 4 bases, with 12 bases of the junction left unmatched. CDR3 length equals 17 residues. CDR3 DNA sequence: TGTGCCAGCGCAACGGGACAGGGTTTTTTCGGGGCCAACGTCCTGACTTTC. It codes for CASATGQGFFGANVLTF.

This clonotype was counted many times. V usage is TRBV5-6 and J usage is TRBJ2-5, with D uncertain. Trimming left V 10 bases short and J 2 bases short, with 15 bases between. The CDR3 sequence is 13 residues long. Germline values: CDR1 SGHDT, CDR2 YYEEEE. CDR3 bases: TGTGCCGGCGAAACCAGGAATCAAGAGACCCAGTACTTC. Its translation is CAGETRNQETQYF.

The chain employs TRBV4-3 and TRBJ2-3, with 7 bases aligning to TRBD1. V lost 1 base to trimming and J lost 3 bases; unmatched junction nucleotides: 4. CDR3 size: 15 residues. Germline lookup yields CDR1 LGHNA and CDR2 YSLEER. In DNA, the CDR3 is TGCGCCAGCAGCCAAGGTTTGACAGGGACAGATACGCAGTATTTT. It yields the protein CASSQGLTGTDTQYF.

At least ten counts were recorded for this clonotype. V and J are TRBV6-1 and TRBJ2-7; D perhaps matches TRBD1 (6 bases). Germline loops: CDR1 MNHNS, CDR2 SASEGT. Between the trimmed V and J ends, which lost 6 bases and 2 bases, there was a span of 14 bases. This CDR3 spans 14 amino acids. CDR3: CASSTWDIPYEQYF. Here the CDR3 DNA reads TGTGCCAGCAGCACTTGGGACATCCCCTACGAGCAGTACTTC.

This clonotype came up many times. The chain couples TRBV20-1 to TRBJ2-5; perhaps TRBD1 as D (6 bases). This CDR3 region has 13 residues. Germline V CDR1 and CDR2: DFQATT, SNEGSKA (reference sequence). V was cut by 6 bases and J by 1 base, with 12 bases left in between. The CDR3 here is CSAGGQPQETQYF. The CDR3 bases are TGCAGTGCAGGTGGACAGCCCCAAGAGACCCAGTACTTC.